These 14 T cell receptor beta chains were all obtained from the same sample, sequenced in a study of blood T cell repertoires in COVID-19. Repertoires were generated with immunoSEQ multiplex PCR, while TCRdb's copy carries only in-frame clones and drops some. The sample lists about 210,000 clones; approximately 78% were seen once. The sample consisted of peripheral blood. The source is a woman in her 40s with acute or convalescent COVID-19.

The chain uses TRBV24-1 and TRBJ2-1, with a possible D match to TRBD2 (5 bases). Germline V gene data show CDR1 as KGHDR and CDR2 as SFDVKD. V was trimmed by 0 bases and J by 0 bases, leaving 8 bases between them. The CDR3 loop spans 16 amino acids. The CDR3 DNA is TGTGCCACCAGTGATTTGAGCGGAAGCTCCTACAATGAGCAGTTCTTC. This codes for CATSDLSGSSYNEQFF.

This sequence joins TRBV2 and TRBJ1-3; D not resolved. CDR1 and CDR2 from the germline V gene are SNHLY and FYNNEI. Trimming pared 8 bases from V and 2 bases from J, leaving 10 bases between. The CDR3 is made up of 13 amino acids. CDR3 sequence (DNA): TGTGCCAGCGAGGCGCCGCCTGGAAACACCATATATTTT. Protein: CASEAPPGNTIYF.

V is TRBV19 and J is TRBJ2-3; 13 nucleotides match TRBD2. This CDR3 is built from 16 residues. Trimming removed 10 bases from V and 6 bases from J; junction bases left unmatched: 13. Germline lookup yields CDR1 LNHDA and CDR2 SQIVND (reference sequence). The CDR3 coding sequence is TGTGCCACTGCTCCGGGACTAGCGGGATTTGTTGATACGCAGTATTTT. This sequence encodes CATAPGLAGFVDTQYF.

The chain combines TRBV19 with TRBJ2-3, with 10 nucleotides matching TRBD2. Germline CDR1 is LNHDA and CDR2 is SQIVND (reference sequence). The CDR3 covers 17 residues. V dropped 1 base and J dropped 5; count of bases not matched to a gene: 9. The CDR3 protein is CASSIGGRLAGLDTQYF. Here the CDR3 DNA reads TGTGCCAGTAGTATAGGGGGCCGACTAGCGGGTCTAGATACGCAGTATTTT.

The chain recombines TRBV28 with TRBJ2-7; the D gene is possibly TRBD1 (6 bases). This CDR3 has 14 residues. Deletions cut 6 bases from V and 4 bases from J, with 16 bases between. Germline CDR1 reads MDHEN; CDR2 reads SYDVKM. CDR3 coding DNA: TGTGCCAGCAGCTACCTAGAAGGGGGATACGAGCAGTACTTC. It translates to CASSYLEGGYEQYF. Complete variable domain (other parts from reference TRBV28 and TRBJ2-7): DVKVTQSSRYLVKRTGEKVFLECVQDMDHENMFWYRQDPGLGLRLIYFSYDVKMKEKGDIPEGYSVSREKKERFSLILESASTNQTSMYLCASSYLEGGYEQYFGPGTRLTVT.

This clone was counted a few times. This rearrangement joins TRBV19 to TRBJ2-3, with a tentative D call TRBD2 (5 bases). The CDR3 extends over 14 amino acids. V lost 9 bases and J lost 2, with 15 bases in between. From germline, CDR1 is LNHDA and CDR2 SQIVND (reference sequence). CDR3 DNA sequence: TGTGCCAGCACTAGTAGGGAGATCACAGATACGCAGTATTTT. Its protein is CASTSREITDTQYF. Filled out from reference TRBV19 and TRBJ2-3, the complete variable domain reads DGGITQSPKYLFRKEGQNVTLSCEQNLNHDAMYWYRQDPGQGLRLIYYSQIVNDFQKGDIAEGYSVSREKKESFPLTVTSAQKNPTAFYLCASTSREITDTQYFGPGTRLTVL.

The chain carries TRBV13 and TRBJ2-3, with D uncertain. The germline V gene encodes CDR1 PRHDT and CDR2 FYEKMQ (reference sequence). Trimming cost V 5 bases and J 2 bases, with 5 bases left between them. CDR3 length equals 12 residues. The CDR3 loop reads CASSTYTDTQYF. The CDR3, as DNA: TGTGCCAGCAGCACCTACACAGATACGCAGTATTTT.

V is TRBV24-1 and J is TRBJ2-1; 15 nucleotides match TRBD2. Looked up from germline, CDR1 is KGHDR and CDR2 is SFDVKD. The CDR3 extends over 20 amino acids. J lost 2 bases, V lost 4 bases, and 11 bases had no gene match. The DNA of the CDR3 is TGTGCCACCAGTGAAGATCCGGGACTAGCGGGAGGAATACCCTACAATGAGCAGTTCTTC. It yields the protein CATSEDPGLAGGIPYNEQFF.

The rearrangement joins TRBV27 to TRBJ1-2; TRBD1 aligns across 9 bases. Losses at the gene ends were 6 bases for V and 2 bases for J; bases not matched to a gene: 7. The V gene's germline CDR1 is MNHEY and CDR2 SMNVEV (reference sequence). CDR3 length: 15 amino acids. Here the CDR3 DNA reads TGTGCCAGCAGGCAACCGGGACAGGGAAACTATGGCTACACCTTC. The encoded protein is CASRQPGQGNYGYTF.

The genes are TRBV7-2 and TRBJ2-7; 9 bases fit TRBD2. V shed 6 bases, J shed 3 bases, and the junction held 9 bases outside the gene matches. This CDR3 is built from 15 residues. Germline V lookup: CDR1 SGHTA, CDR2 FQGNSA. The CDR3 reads CASRATGTSYYEQYF. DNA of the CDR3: TGTGCCAGCAGAGCCACCGGGACTAGCTACTACGAGCAGTACTTC.

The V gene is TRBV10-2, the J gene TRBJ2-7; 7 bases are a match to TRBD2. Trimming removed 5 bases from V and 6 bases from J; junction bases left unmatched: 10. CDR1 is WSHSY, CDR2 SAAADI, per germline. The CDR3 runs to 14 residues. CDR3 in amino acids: CASSSGTTPLEQYF. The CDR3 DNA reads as TGCGCCAGCAGTAGTGGGACTACCCCCCTCGAGCAGTACTTC.

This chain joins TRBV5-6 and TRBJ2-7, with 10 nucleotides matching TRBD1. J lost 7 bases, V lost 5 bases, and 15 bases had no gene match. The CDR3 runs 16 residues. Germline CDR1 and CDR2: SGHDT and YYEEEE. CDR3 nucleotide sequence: TGTGCCAGCAGTCACCTCCGGGACAGGGGTGGAATTGAGCAGTACTTC. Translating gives CASSHLRDRGGIEQYF.

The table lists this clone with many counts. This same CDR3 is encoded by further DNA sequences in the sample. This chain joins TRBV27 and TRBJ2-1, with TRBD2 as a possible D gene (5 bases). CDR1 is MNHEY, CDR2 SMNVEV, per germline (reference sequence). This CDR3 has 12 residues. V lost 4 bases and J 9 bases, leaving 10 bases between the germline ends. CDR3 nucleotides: TGTGCCAGCAGTTACCGGGGATTTGAGCAGTTCTTC. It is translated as CASSYRGFEQFF.

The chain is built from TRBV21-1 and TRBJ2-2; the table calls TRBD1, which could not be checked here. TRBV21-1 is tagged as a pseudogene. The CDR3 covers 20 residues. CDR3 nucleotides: TGTGCCAGCAGCACCGGGACAGGGGGCTGGGGCGGGATTAACACCGGGGAGCTGTTTTTT. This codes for CASSTGTGGWGGINTGELFF.